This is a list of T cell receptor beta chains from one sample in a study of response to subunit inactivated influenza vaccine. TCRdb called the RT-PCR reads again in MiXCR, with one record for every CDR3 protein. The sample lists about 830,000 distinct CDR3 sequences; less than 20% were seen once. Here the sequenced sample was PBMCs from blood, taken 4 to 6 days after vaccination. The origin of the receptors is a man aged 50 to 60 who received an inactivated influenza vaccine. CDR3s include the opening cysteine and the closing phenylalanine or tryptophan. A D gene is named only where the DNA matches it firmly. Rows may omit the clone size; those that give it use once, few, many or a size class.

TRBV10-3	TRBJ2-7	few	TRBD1	CAISEGGTGGHEQYF	TGTGCCATCAGTGAGGGGGGGACAGGGGGCCACGAGCAGTACTTC
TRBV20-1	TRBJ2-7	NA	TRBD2	CSAREPGLAGHEQYF	TGCAGTGCTAGGGAACCAGGACTAGCCGGGCACGAGCAGTACTTC
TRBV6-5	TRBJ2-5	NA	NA	CASSYATVSGTQYF	TGTGCCAGCAGTTACGCCACGGTGTCAGGGACCCAGTACTTC
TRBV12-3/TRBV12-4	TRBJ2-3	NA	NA	CASSLAGGQADTQYF	TGTGCCAGCAGTTTAGCGGGGGGGCAGGCAGATACGCAGTATTTT
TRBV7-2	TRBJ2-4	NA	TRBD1	CASSSTGALAKNIQYF	TGTGCCAGCAGCTCAACAGGGGCCTTAGCCAAAAACATTCAGTACTTC
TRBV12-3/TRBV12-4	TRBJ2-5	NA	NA	CASSFLGGSEETQYF	TGTGCCAGCAGTTTTCTCGGGGGTAGTGAGGAGACCCAGTACTTC
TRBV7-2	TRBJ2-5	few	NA	CASSPTRAETQYF	TGTGCCAGCAGCCCTACCCGTGCGGAGACCCAGTACTTC
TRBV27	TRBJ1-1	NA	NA	CASSIAGWTEAFF	TGTGCCAGCAGTATCGCCGGTTGGACTGAAGCTTTCTTT
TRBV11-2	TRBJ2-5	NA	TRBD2	CASRAGQAGTSGRDSKTQYF	TGTGCCAGCAGAGCCGGACAGGCCGGGACTAGCGGGAGGGACTCAAAGACCCAGTACTTC
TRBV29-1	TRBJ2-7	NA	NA	CSVVGRPYEQYF	TGCAGCGTTGTTGGTCGCCCCTACGAGCAGTACTTC
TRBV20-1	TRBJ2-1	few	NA	CSARVRQGFQFF	TGCAGTGCTAGAGTCAGGCAGGGCTTTCAGTTCTTC
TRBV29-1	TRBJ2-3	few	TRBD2	CSVDLSASGRTDTQYF	TGCAGCGTTGATTTAAGCGCTAGCGGGAGAACAGATACGCAGTATTTT
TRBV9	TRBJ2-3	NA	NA	CASSEHNTQYF	TGTGCCAGCAGCGAGCATAATACGCAGTATTTT
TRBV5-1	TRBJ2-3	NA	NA	CASSGTKGADTQYF	TGCGCCAGCAGCGGGACCAAAGGAGCAGATACGCAGTATTTT
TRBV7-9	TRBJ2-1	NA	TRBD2	CASSSTSGRAFYNEQFF	TGTGCCAGCAGCTCGACTAGCGGGAGGGCCTTCTACAATGAGCAGTTCTTC
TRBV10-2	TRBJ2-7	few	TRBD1	CASRQLQGAYEQYF	TGCGCCAGCAGACAGCTCCAGGGGGCCTACGAGCAGTACTTC
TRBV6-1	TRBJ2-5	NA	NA	CASSENDRETQYF	TGTGCCAGCAGTGAAAATGATCGAGAGACCCAGTACTTC
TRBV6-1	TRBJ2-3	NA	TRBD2	CASMLAEVVGTDTQYF	TGTGCCAGCATGCTAGCGGAGGTCGTGGGCACAGATACGCAGTATTTT
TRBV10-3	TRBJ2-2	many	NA	CAINKGTGELFF	TGTGCCATCAATAAGGGCACCGGGGAGCTGTTTTTT
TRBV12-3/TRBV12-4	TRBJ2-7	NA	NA	CASSYTGTAPEQYF	TGTGCCAGCAGTTATACCGGGACGGCCCCCGAGCAGTACTTC
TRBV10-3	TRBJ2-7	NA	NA	CAIGETGSDSYEQYF	TGTGCCATCGGAGAGACAGGATCCGATTCCTACGAGCAGTACTTC
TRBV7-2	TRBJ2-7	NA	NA	CASSPTAGTGDEQYF	TGTGCCAGCAGCCCCACAGCGGGCACGGGGGACGAGCAGTACTTC
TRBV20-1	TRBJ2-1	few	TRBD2	CSAQPGLESYNEQFF	TGCAGTGCCCAACCGGGACTAGAAAGCTACAATGAGCAGTTCTTC
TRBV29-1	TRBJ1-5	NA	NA	CSVFEGRVGNQPQHF	TGCAGCGTTTTTGAGGGTAGGGTGGGCAATCAGCCCCAGCATTTT
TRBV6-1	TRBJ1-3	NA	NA	CASSADSSGNTIYF	TGTGCCAGCAGCGCTGACAGCTCTGGAAACACCATATATTTT
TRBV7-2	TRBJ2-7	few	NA	CASSLGSRDEQYF	TGTGCCAGCAGCTTAGGGAGCAGGGACGAGCAGTACTTC
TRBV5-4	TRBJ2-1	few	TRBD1	CASRLTGTGNQNEQFF	TGTGCCAGCAGACTCACCGGGACAGGGAATCAAAATGAGCAGTTCTTC
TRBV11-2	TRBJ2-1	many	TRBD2	CASSLVVLAGGLNEQFF	TGTGCCAGCAGCTTAGTGGTACTAGCGGGAGGATTAAATGAGCAGTTCTTC
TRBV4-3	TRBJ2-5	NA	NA	CASSKGIGQETQYF	TGCGCCAGCAGCAAGGGGATAGGCCAAGAGACCCAGTACTTC
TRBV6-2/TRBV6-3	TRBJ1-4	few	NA	CASSYEVRQQNEKLFF	TGTGCCAGCAGTTACGAAGTTCGTCAGCAAAATGAAAAACTGTTTTTT
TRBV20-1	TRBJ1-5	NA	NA	CSAPPTGRGQPQHF	TGCAGTGCTCCCCCAACAGGGAGGGGACAGCCCCAGCATTTT
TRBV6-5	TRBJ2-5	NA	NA	CASSYPGPQETQYF	TGTGCCAGCAGTTACCCCGGGCCGCAAGAGACCCAGTACTTC
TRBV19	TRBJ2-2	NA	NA	CASSRSLVSTGELFF	TGTGCCAGTAGTAGAAGTCTAGTGTCCACCGGGGAGCTGTTTTTT
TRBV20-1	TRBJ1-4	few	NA	CSAISAQGNEKLFF	TGCAGTGCTATTTCGGCGCAGGGGAATGAAAAACTGTTTTTT
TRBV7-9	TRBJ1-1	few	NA	CASRPQGEVTEAFF	TGTGCCAGCAGACCGCAGGGAGAGGTAACTGAAGCTTTCTTT
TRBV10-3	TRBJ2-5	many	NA	CAISESMEGYQETQYF	TGTGCCATCAGTGAGTCGATGGAGGGGTACCAAGAGACCCAGTACTTC
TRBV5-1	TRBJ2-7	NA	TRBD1	CASSFGDRSSYEQYF	TGCGCCAGCAGCTTTGGGGACAGGAGCTCCTACGAGCAGTACTTC
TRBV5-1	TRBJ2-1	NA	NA	CASSLQGIGNEQFF	TGCGCCAGCAGCTTGCAGGGAATTGGGAATGAGCAGTTCTTC
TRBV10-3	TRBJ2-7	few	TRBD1	CAISESVGQVTEQYF	TGTGCCATCAGTGAGTCTGTAGGACAGGTCACCGAGCAGTACTTC
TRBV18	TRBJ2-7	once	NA	CASSPQVAGPEYEQYF	TGTGCCAGCTCACCACAGGTCGCAGGGCCGGAATACGAGCAGTACTTC
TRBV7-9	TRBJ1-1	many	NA	CASSLGGPNTEAFF	TGTGCCAGCAGTTTGGGGGGGCCGAACACTGAAGCTTTCTTT
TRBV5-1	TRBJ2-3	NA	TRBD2	CASSFGQGGLAGGKPSTDTQYF	TGCGCCAGCAGCTTCGGACAGGGCGGACTAGCGGGGGGGAAGCCCAGTACAGATACGCAGTATTTT
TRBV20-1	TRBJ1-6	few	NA	CSAREGARSSYNSPLHF	TGCAGTGCTAGAGAGGGGGCGCGATCCTCCTATAATTCACCCCTCCACTTT
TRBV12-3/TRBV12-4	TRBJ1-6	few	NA	CASSRGAGNSPLHF	TGTGCCAGCAGTAGAGGGGCGGGTAATTCACCCCTCCACTTT
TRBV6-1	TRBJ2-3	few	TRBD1	CASSLGQARGTDTQYF	TGTGCCAGCAGCCTAGGACAGGCTCGCGGCACAGATACGCAGTATTTT
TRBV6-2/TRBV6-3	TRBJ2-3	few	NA	CASSSLSPDTQYF	TGTGCCAGCAGTTCTTTGTCTCCTGATACGCAGTATTTT
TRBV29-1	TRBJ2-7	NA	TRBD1	CSAGTELPYEQYF	TGCAGCGCTGGGACAGAGCTACCCTACGAGCAGTACTTC
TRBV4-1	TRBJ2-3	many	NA	CASSQGNGWGTDTQYF	TGCGCCAGCAGCCAAGGTAACGGGTGGGGCACAGATACGCAGTATTTT
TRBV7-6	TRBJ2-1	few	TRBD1	CASSLWPGTDSYNEQFF	TGTGCCAGCAGCTTATGGCCCGGGACAGATTCCTACAATGAGCAGTTCTTC
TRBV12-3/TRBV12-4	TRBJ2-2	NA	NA	CASRTSLLARTGELFF	TGTGCCAGCAGGACCTCCTTACTAGCTAGAACCGGGGAGCTGTTTTTT
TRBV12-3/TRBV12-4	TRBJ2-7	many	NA	CASSLGLGEQYF	TGTGCCAGCAGTTTAGGCCTGGGCGAGCAGTACTTC
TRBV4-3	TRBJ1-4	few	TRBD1	CASSQDRGKEKLFF	TGCGCCAGCAGCCAGGACAGGGGGAAAGAAAAACTGTTTTTT
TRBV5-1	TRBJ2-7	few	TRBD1	CASSFHLTTDRGDEQYF	TGCGCCAGCAGCTTTCACCTAACCACCGACAGGGGAGACGAGCAGTACTTC
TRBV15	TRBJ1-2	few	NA	CATSTSTGRLNYGYTF	TGTGCCACCAGCACCTCGACAGGCCGTCTGAACTATGGCTACACCTTC
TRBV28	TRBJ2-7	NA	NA	CASSFFAEVYEQYF	TGTGCCAGCAGTTTCTTCGCGGAGGTCTACGAGCAGTACTTC